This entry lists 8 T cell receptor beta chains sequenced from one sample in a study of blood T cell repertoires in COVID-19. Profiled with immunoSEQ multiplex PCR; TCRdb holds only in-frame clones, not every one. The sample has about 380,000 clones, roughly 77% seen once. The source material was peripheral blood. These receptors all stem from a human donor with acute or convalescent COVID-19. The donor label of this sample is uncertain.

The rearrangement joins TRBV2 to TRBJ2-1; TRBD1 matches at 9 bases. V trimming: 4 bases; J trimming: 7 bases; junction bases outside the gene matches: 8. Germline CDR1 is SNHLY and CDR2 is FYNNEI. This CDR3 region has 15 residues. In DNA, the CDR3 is TGTGCCAGCAGTGCCGTCGGGACAGGGAGGAATGAGCAGTTCTTC. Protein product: CASSAVGTGRNEQFF.

CDR3 nucleotide sequence: TGTGCCAGCAGCTTTGGACAGGGCTATAATGAAAAACTGTTTTTT. Translated, it gives CASSFGQGYNEKLFF. The chain combines TRBV7-8 with TRBJ1-4; 8 bases fit TRBD1. V was clipped by 3 bases and J by 4 bases; unmatched bases: 4. CDR1 is SGHVS, CDR2 FQNEAQ, per germline. CDR3 length: 15 residues.

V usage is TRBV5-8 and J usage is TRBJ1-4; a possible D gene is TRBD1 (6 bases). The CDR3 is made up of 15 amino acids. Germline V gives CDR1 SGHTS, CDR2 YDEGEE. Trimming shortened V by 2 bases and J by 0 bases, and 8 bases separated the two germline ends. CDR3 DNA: TGTGCCAGCAGCTTAGGACAGCCAACTAATGAAAAACTGTTTTTT. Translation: CASSLGQPTNEKLFF.

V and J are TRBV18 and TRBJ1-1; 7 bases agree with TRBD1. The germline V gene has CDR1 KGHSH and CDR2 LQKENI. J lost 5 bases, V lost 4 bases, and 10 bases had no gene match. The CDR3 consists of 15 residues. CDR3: CASSLSSTGWTEAFF. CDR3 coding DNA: TGTGCCAGCTCACTGAGCTCGACAGGGTGGACTGAAGCTTTCTTT.

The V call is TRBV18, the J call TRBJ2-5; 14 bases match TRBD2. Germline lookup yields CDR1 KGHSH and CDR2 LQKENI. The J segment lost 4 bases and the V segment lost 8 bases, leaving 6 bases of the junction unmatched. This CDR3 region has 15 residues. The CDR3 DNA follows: TGTGCCAGCACGACTAGCGGGAGGGTTGTAGAGACCCAGTACTTC. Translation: CASTTSGRVVETQYF.

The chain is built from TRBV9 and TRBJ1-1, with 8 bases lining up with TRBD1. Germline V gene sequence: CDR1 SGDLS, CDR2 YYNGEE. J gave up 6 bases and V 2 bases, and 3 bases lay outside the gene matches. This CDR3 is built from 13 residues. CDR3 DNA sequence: TGTGCCAGCAGCGTGGGACAGGACCCTGAAGCTTTCTTT. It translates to CASSVGQDPEAFF. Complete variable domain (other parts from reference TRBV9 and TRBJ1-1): DSGVTQTPKHLITATGQRVTLRCSPRSGDLSVYWYQQSLDQGLQFLIQYYNGEERAKGNILERFSAQQFPDLHSELNLSSLELGDSALYFCASSVGQDPEAFFGQGTRLTVV.

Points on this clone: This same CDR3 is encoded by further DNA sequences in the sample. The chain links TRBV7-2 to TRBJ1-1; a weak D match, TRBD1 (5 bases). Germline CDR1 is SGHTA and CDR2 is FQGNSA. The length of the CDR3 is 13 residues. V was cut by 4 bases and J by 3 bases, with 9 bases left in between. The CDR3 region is CASSSQGYTEAFF. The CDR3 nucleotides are TGTGCCAGCAGCTCTCAGGGTTACACTGAAGCTTTCTTT.

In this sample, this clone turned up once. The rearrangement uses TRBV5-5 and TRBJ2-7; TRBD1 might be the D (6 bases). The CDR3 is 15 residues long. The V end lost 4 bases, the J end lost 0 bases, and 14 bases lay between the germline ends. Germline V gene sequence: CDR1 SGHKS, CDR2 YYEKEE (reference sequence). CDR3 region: CASSLQGLYSYEQYF. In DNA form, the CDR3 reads TGTGCCAGCAGCCTCCAGGGGCTCTACTCCTACGAGCAGTACTTC. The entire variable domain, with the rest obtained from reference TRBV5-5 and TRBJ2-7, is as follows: DAGVTQSPTHLIKTRGQQVTLRCSPISGHKSVSWYQQVLGQGPQFIFQYYEKEERGRGNFPDRFSARQFPNYSSELNVNALLLGDSALYLCASSLQGLYSYEQYFGPGTRLTVT.